This entry lists 13 T cell receptor beta chains sequenced from one sample in a study of type 1 regulatory T cells. TCRdb reanalysed the reads using MiXCR and keeps one entry per CDR3 protein. The table has tens of thousands of distinct CDR3 sequences, less than 25% seen once. Study-wide results and limits: Compared with non-type 1 regulatory T cells, type 1 regulatory T cells showed a more restricted TCR repertoire.

For these TCRs, the target antigens are not known. Sequencing used cultured type 1 regulatory T (Tr1) cells, either the whole culture or a sorted fraction (not recorded which). The receptors were sampled from a human donor in good health.

This clonotype was seen a handful of times. The chain uses TRBV3-1 and TRBJ2-2; D not certain. The V and J ends lost 4 bases and 4 bases respectively, with 7 bases between them. In germline, CDR1 is LGHDT, CDR2 YNNKEL (reference sequence). The length of the CDR3 is 13 residues. The CDR3 region is CASSRQITGELFF. DNA for the CDR3: TGTGCCAGCAGCCGTCAAATCACCGGGGAGCTGTTTTTT.

The chain recombines TRBV12-3 or TRBV12-4 with TRBJ1-2; possible D gene TRBD1, 6 bases. Trimming took 6 bases from V and 7 from J, leaving 21 bases between them. The length of the CDR3 is 15 residues. Written as DNA, the CDR3 is TGTGCCAGCAGACCCGGGGGGGCCGTGATATCTGGCTACACCTTC. Translated, it gives CASRPGGAVISGYTF.

The chain is built from TRBV7-2 and TRBJ1-5; 7 nucleotides agree with TRBD1. The CDR3 extends over 15 amino acids. J gave up 7 bases and V 5 bases, and 11 bases lay outside the gene matches. The germline CDR1 and CDR2 sequences are SGHTA and FQGNSA. The CDR3 spells CASSPRNRGGQPQHF. DNA for the CDR3: TGTGCCAGCAGCCCTAGGAACAGGGGTGGGCAGCCCCAGCATTTT.

The chain has TRBV6-2 or TRBV6-3 and TRBJ2-7, with no clear D. Germline CDR1 is MNHEY and CDR2 is SVGEGT. The CDR3 is made up of 12 amino acids. Trimming pared 4 bases from V and 7 bases from J, leaving 11 bases between. The CDR3 region is CASSSSLREQYF. In DNA, the CDR3 is TGTGCCAGCAGTTCGTCCCTGCGGGAGCAGTACTTC.

This clonotype has more than one count but fewer than ten. The gene calls are TRBV15 and TRBJ2-3; no clear D gene. Trimming took 0 bases from V and 6 from J, leaving 7 bases between them. The germline V gene encodes CDR1 LNHNV and CDR2 YYDKDF (reference sequence). The CDR3 totals 13 residues. CDR3 sequence: CATSRDGLDTQYF. The CDR3, as DNA: TGTGCCACCAGCAGAGATGGGCTGGATACGCAGTATTTT. The full variable domain, with the rest looked up from reference TRBV15 and TRBJ2-3, is DAMVIQNPRYQVTQFGKPVTLSCSQTLNHNVMYWYQQKSSQAPKLLFHYYDKDFNNEADTPDNFQSRRPNTSFCFLDIRSPGLGDTAMYLCATSRDGLDTQYFGPGTRLTVL.

This chain uses TRBV5-1 with TRBJ2-2; TRBD1 matches at 10 bases. The CDR3 is 16 residues long. Germline CDR1 reads SGHRS; CDR2 reads YFSETQ. The V segment lost 0 bases and the J segment 1 base; nucleotides outside the gene matches: 0. CDR3 loop: CASSLGTGGNTGELFF. The CDR3, as DNA: TGCGCCAGCAGCTTGGGGACAGGGGGGAACACCGGGGAGCTGTTTTTT.

This clonotype was seen a handful of times. This chain joins TRBV28 and TRBJ1-4; no clear D. This CDR3 region has 12 residues. Trimming removed 8 bases from V and 3 bases from J, with 7 bases in between. Germline CDR1 and CDR2: MDHEN and SYDVKM. The CDR3 is CASHDPNEKLFF. As DNA, the CDR3 is TGTGCCAGCCACGACCCTAATGAAAAACTGTTTTTT.

This clonotype was counted a few times. In nucleotides, the CDR3 is TGCGCCAGCAGCCCGTATGGGGGTGCTCCTTCTGGGGCCAACGTCCTGACTTTC. Translation gives CASSPYGGAPSGANVLTF. The rearrangement links TRBV5-1 to TRBJ2-6; D could derive from TRBD1 or TRBD2 (5 bases each). This CDR3 is 18 amino acids long. V shed 4 bases and J shed 1 base, with 18 bases lying between them. The germline gives CDR1 SGHRS, CDR2 YFSETQ.

Only a few counts were recorded for this clonotype. CDR3 sequence reads: CATSRDRSDNEQFF. The CDR3 DNA follows: TGTGCCACCAGCAGAGATAGGTCCGACAATGAGCAGTTCTTC. The V call is TRBV15, the J call TRBJ2-1; D remains ambiguous. V was cut by 0 bases and J by 5 bases, with 8 bases left in between. The CDR3 spans 14 residues. The V gene's germline CDR1 is LNHNV and CDR2 YYDKDF (reference sequence).

This sequence joins TRBV19 and TRBJ1-5; 8 nucleotides match TRBD1. The CDR3 spans 14 residues. Germline V CDR1 and CDR2: LNHDA, SQIVND (reference sequence). The ends lost 6 bases at V and 11 bases at J; junction bases unmatched: 12. The CDR3 sequence: CASSPGQGLRAQHF. CDR3 DNA sequence: TGTGCCAGTAGCCCTGGACAGGGCCTTAGGGCCCAGCATTTT.

The rearrangement links TRBV11-2 to TRBJ2-7, with 7 bases identical to TRBD2. Germline CDR1 reads SGHAT; CDR2 reads FQNNGV. The CDR3 consists of 17 residues. After removal of 1 base from V and 4 bases from J, the junction contained 13 bases not matched to a gene. The CDR3: CASSLGLAEGVVYEQYF. DNA for the CDR3: TGTGCCAGCAGCTTAGGTCTAGCGGAGGGAGTAGTGTACGAGCAGTACTTC.

A few counts support this clonotype. V is TRBV20-1 and J is TRBJ2-3, with 10 bases fitting TRBD2. The CDR3 extends over 13 amino acids. The V gene's germline CDR1 is DFQATT and CDR2 SNEGSKA (reference sequence). The CDR3 loop reads CRVAGGRADTQYF. CDR3 sequence (DNA): TGCAGGGTAGCGGGAGGTAGGGCAGATACGCAGTATTTT.

The chain carries TRBV18 and TRBJ2-7; 7 bases align to TRBD2. This CDR3 has 14 amino acids. The V segment lost 6 bases and the J segment 4 bases; nucleotides outside the gene matches: 9. Germline V CDR1 and CDR2: KGHSH, LQKENI. The CDR3 loop is CASSLNQGGYEQYF. The CDR3 nucleotides are TGTGCCAGCTCTCTCAATCAGGGAGGGTACGAGCAGTACTTC.